What follows is one T cell receptor (beta chain) and its context. This specimen comes from a study of shared clonotypes between healthy human individuals. Replicate PCRs run on unsorted PBMC used approximately 300 ng DNA, which was approximately 29,000 T cell genomes. Profiled with immunoSEQ multiplex PCR; TCRdb holds only in-frame clones, not every one. The sample includes about 530,000 clones, almost 80% seen only once; the top ten take around 12%. Free of recent acute infections or vaccinations, the donors were healthy HIV-negative adults. This CDR3 spans 15 amino acids. V trimming: 2 bases; J trimming: 8 bases; junction bases outside the gene matches: 5. CDR1 and CDR2 from the germline V gene are SGHTA and FQGNSA.

The TCR comes from a woman in her forties in good health. Some clones in this sample may be carry-over from other donors' samples. The sample comprised PBMCs. V gene TRBV7-2 combines with J gene TRBJ2-1; 11 bases align to TRBD2. CDR3 region: CASSLLAGGGDEQFF. CDR3 DNA: TGTGCCAGCAGCTTACTAGCGGGAGGTGGGGATGAGCAGTTCTTC.